This T cell receptor beta chain is drawn from a study of T cell repertoires in cytomegalovirus infection. Study as a whole: As its CMV epitopes, the study selected recently identified HLA-C-restricted and well-studied HLA-B-restricted targets. Public TCR beta signatures indicated both CMV infection and matching HLA type.

TCRdb passed the reads through MiXCR, listing each CDR3 protein once. The sample records about 83,000 distinct CDR3 sequences, 25% to 35% being singletons. The CDR3 is 15 residues long. CDR1 is SNHLY, CDR2 FYNNEI, per germline. Trimming cost V 5 bases and J 2 bases, with 13 bases left between them. Findings of the study overall: Summed public TCR beta family frequency identified CMV carriers bearing the relevant HLA. Ex vivo responses were dominated by HLA-C-restricted CMV-specific TCR beta clonotypes.

This clonotype has a handful of counts. What it recognizes is unknown. The specimen comprised CD8+ T cells from cultured PBMCs, sampled from culture after CMV antigen stimulation. The chain uses TRBV2 and TRBJ1-5; D is ambiguous. The source of this sequence is a human donor in good health (CMV status not recorded). Some clones in this sample may be carry-over from other donors' samples. CDR3 sequence reads: CASSFFFGGNQPQHF. The CDR3, as DNA: TGTGCCAGCAGTTTCTTTTTTGGGGGCAATCAGCCCCAGCATTTT.